This T cell receptor beta chain is from a study of T cells in Graves' hyperthyroidism and ophthalmopathy. Germline V gene data show CDR1 as MNHEY and CDR2 as SMNVEV (reference sequence). The CDR3 has 14 amino acids. V lost 6 bases and J 0 bases, leaving 11 bases between the germline ends. The study left out patients who had uncontrolled infection, other autoimmune disease, pregnancy or lactation. Together with thyroid ultrasound, orbital computed tomography, serum thyroxine and TRAb, clinical symptoms were used for diagnoses. Progressors' blood was drawn at hyperthyroidism diagnosis, before ophthalmopathy symptoms. There were TCR beta CDR3 regions amplified from RNA transcripts. The HTBI primer set drove a first-round RT-PCR of the TCR CDR3. TCRdb redid the calling of the multiplex PCR reads with MiXCR, one entry per CDR3 protein. The sample shows about 770,000 distinct CDR3 sequences, around 20% of them seen only once.

This clonotype was counted between two and nine times. The specimen sequenced was blood. This rearrangement joins TRBV27 to TRBJ2-5; D ambiguous. The TCR originated in a woman in her fifties or sixties with Graves' hyperthyroidism that later progressed to Graves' ophthalmopathy. The CDR3 nucleotides read TGTGCCAGCAGACTTATAGGGTACCAAGAGACCCAGTACTTC. It codes for CASRLIGYQETQYF.